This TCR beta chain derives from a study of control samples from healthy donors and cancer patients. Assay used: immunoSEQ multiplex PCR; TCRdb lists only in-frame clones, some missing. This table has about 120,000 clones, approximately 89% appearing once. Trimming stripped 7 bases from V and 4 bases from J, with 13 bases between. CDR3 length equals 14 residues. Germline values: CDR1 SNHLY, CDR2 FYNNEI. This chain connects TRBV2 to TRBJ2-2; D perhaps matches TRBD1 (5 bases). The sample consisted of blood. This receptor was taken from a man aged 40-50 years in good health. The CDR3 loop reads CASKAGSTTGELFF. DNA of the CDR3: TGTGCCAGCAAGGCAGGGTCGACCACCGGGGAGCTGTTTTTT.